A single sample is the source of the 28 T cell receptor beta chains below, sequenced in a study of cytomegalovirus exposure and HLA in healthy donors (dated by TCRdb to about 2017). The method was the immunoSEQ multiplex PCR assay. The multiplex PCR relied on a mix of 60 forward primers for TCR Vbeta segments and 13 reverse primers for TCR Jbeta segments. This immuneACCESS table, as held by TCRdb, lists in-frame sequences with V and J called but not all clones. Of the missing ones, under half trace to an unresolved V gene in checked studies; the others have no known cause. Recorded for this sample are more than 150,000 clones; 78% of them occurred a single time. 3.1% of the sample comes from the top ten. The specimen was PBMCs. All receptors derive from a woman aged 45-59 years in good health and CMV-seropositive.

The CDR3 bases are TGTGCCAGCAGTTTCCTCGGAAGGGGGCTTGGAAACACCATATATTTT. This gives the protein CASSFLGRGLGNTIYF. The V gene is TRBV28, the J gene TRBJ1-3; 7 bases are a match to TRBD1. V was clipped by 3 bases and J by 3 bases; unmatched bases: 8. The CDR3 is 16 residues long. CDR1 is MDHEN and CDR2 is SYDVKM in the germline V gene.

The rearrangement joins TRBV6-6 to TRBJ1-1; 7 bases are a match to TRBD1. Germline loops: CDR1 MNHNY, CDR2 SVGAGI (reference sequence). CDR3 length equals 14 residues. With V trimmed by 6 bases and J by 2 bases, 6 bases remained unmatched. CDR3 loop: CASRQGQDNTEAFF. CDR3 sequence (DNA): TGTGCCAGCAGACAAGGACAGGATAACACTGAAGCTTTCTTT.

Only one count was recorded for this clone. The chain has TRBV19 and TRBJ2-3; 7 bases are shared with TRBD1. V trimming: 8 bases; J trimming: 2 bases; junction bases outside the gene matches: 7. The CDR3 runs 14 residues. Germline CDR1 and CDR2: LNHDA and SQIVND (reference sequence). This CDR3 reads CASSTGFNTDTQYF. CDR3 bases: TGTGCCAGTTCGACAGGGTTTAACACAGATACGCAGTATTTT. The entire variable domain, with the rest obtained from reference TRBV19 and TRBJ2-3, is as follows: DGGITQSPKYLFRKEGQNVTLSCEQNLNHDAMYWYRQDPGQGLRLIYYSQIVNDFQKGDIAEGYSVSREKKESFPLTVTSAQKNPTAFYLCASSTGFNTDTQYFGPGTRLTVL.

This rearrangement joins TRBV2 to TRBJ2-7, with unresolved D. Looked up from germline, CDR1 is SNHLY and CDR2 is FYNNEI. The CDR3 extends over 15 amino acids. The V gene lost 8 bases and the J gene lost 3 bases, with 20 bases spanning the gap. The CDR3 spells CASLNRVPSDYEQYF. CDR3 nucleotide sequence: TGTGCCAGCCTTAACCGGGTCCCCTCCGACTACGAGCAGTACTTC.

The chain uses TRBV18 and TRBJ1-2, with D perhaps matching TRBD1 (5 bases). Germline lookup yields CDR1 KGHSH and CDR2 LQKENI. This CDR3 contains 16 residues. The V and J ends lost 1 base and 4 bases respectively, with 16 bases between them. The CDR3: CASSPLAIGVTYGYTF. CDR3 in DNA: TGTGCCAGCTCACCACTGGCGATAGGGGTGACCTATGGCTACACCTTC. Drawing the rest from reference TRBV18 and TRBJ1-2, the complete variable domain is NAGVMQNPRHLVRRRGQEARLRCSPMKGHSHVYWYRQLPEEGLKFMVYLQKENIIDESGMPKERFSAEFPKEGPSILRIQQVVRGDSAAYFCASSPLAIGVTYGYTFGSGTRLTVV.

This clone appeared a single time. CDR3 protein: CASSSPDRANTEAFF. The CDR3, as DNA: TGTGCCAGCAGCTCCCCCGACAGGGCGAACACTGAAGCTTTCTTT. The chain has TRBV7-2 and TRBJ1-1, with 7 positions matching TRBD1. Trimming took 4 bases from V and 1 from J; bases not matched to a gene: 6. The CDR3 has 15 amino acids. Germline CDR1 and CDR2: SGHTA and FQGNSA.

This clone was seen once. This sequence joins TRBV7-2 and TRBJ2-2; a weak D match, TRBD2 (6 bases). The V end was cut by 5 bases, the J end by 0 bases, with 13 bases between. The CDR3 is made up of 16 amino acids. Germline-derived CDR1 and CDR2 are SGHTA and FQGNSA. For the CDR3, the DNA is TGTGCCAGCAGCCCCCCCCGACTAGCGAACACCGGGGAGCTGTTTTTT. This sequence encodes CASSPPRLANTGELFF.

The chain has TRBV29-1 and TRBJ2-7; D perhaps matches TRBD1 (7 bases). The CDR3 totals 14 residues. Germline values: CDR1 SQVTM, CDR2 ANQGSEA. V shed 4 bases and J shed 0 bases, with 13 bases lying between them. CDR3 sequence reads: CSVGSGGISYEQYF. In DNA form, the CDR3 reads TGCAGCGTTGGTTCAGGGGGGATCTCCTACGAGCAGTACTTC.

The CDR3 loop is CASSISTVGEQYF. CDR3 DNA: TGTGCCAGTAGTATTTCGACAGTTGGCGAGCAGTACTTC. V is TRBV19 and J is TRBJ2-7, with D possibly matching TRBD1 (5 bases). This CDR3 has 13 residues. The ends were cut back, 3 bases at V and 6 bases at J, with 12 bases in the middle. Germline V gene data show CDR1 as LNHDA and CDR2 as SQIVND (reference sequence).

The CDR3 sequence is CASSLGIGQQKPYEQYF. The DNA of the CDR3 is TGTGCCAGCAGCTTAGGAATAGGCCAACAGAAACCCTACGAGCAGTACTTC. The V gene is TRBV7-9, the J gene TRBJ2-7; D is uncertain. Germline values: CDR1 SEHNR, CDR2 FQNEAQ (reference sequence). This CDR3 region has 17 residues. V dropped 1 base and J dropped 2 bases, with 18 bases sitting between them.

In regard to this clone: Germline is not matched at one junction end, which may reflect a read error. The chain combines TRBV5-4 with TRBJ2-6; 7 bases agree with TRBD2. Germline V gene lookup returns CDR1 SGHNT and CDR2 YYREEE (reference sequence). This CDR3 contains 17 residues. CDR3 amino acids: CASSGGGRVSGANGLTF. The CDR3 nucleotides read TGTGCCAGCAGCGGGGGGGGTCGGGTCTCTGGGGCCAACGGCCTGACTTTC.

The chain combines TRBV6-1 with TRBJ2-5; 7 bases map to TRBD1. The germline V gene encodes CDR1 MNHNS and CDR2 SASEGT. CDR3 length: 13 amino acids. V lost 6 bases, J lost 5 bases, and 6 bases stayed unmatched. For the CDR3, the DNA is TGTGCCAGCAGGACAGGGTTGGGCGAGACCCAGTACTTC. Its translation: CASRTGLGETQYF.

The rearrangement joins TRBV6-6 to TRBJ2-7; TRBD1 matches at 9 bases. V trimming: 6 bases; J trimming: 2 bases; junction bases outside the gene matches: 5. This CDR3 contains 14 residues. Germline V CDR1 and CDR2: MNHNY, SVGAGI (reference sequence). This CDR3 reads CASRHRGRPYEQYF. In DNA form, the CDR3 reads TGTGCCAGCAGGCACAGGGGGCGTCCCTACGAGCAGTACTTC.

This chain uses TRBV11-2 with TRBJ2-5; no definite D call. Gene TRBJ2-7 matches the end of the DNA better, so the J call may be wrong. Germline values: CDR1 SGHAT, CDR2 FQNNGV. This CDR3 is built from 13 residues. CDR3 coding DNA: TGTGCCAGCAGCTTAAGTAATTCCTACGAGCAGTACTTC. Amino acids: CASSLSNSYEQYF.

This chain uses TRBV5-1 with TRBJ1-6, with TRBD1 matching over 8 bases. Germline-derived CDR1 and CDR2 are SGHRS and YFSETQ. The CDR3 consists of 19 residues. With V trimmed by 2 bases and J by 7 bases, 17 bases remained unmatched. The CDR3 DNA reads TGCGCCAGCAGCTTACTGACAGGGGTATCATCCGCGTCGAATTCACCCCTCCACTTT. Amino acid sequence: CASSLLTGVSSASNSPLHF.

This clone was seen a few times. DNA of the CDR3: TGTGCCATCAGTGAAGGGGCAGGGAATTCACCCCTCCACTTT. Amino acids: CAISEGAGNSPLHF. V and J are TRBV10-3 and TRBJ1-6, with D maybe TRBD1 (5 bases). Trimming took off 3 bases at V and 7 bases at J, with 10 bases between the two ends. Per the germline V gene, CDR1 is ENHRY and CDR2 is SYGVKD. The CDR3 length is 14 residues.

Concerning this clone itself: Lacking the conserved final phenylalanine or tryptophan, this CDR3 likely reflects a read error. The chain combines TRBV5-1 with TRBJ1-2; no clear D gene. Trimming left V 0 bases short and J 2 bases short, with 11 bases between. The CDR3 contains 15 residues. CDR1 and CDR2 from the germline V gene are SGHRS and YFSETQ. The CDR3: CASSLGYGGNYGYTL. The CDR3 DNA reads TGCGCCAGCAGCTTGGGGTACGGAGGCAACTATGGCTACACCCTC.

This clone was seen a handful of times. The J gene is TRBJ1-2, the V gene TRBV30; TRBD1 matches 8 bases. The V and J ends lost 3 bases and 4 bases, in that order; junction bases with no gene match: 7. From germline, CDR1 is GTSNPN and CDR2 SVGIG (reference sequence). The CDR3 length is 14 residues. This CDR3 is CAWSADRGGYGYTF. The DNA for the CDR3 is TGTGCCTGGAGCGCCGACAGGGGAGGCTATGGCTACACCTTC.

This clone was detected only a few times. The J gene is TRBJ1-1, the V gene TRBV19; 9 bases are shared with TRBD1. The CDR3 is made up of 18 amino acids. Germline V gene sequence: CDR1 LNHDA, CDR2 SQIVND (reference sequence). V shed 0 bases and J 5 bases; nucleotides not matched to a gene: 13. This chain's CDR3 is CASSIDGGGTGMVTEAFF. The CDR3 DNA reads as TGTGCCAGTAGTATAGATGGAGGGGGGACAGGGATGGTTACTGAAGCTTTCTTT. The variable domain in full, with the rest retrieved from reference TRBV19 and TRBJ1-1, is DGGITQSPKYLFRKEGQNVTLSCEQNLNHDAMYWYRQDPGQGLRLIYYSQIVNDFQKGDIAEGYSVSREKKESFPLTVTSAQKNPTAFYLCASSIDGGGTGMVTEAFFGQGTRLTVV.

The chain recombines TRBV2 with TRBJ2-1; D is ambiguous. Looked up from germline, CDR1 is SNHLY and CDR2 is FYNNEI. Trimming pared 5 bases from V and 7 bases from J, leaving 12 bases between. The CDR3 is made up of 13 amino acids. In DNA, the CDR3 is TGTGCCAGCAGTTCCCAAAGACTTAATGAGCAGTTCTTC. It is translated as CASSSQRLNEQFF. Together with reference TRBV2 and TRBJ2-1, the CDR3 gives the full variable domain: EPEVTQTPSHQVTQMGQEVILRCVPISNHLYFYWYRQILGQKVEFLVSFYNNEISEKSEIFDDQFSVERPDGSNFTLKIRSTKLEDSAMYFCASSSQRLNEQFFGPGTRLTVL.

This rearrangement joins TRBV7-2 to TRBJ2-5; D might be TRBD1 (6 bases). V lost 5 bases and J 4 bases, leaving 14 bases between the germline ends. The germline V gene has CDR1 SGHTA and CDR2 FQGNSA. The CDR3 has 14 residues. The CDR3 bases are TGTGCCAGCAGCCAGGGGTCTTCGAGAGAGACCCAGTACTTC. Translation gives CASSQGSSRETQYF.

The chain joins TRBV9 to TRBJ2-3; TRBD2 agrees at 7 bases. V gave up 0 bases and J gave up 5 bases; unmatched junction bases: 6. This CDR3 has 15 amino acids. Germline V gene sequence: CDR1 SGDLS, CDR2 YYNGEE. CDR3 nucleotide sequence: TGTGCCAGCAGCGTAGCCCCTACGGGGGGAGATACGCAGTATTTT. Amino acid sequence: CASSVAPTGGDTQYF.

CDR3 amino acids: CASSPGTGGYGYTF. CDR3 coding DNA: TGTGCCAGCAGCCCCGGGACAGGGGGCTATGGCTACACCTTC. The chain uses TRBV7-9 and TRBJ1-2, with 11 bases fitting TRBD1. The germline V gene encodes CDR1 SEHNR and CDR2 FQNEAQ (reference sequence). This CDR3 has 14 residues. V was pared by 5 bases and J by 4 bases, with 3 bases of the junction left unmatched. The full variable domain, completed using reference TRBV7-9 and TRBJ1-2, is DTGVSQNPRHKITKRGQNVTFRCDPISEHNRLYWYRQTLGQGPEFLTYFQNEAQLEKSRLLSDRFSAERPKGSFSTLEIQRTEQGDSAMYLCASSPGTGGYGYTFGSGTRLTVV.

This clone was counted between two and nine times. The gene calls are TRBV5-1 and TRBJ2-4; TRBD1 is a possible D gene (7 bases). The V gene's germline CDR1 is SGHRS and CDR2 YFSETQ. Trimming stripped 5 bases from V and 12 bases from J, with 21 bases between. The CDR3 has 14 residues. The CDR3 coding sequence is TGCGCCAGCAGTTCGGGGACTCCGGGGGACAGTCAGTACTTC. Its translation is CASSSGTPGDSQYF.

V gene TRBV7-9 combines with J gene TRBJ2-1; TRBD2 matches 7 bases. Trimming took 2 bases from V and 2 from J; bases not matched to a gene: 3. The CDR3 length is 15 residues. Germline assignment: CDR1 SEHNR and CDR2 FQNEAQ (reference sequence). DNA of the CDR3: TGTGCCAGCAGCTTATGGGGGGGGGCCTACAATGAGCAGTTCTTC. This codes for CASSLWGGAYNEQFF.

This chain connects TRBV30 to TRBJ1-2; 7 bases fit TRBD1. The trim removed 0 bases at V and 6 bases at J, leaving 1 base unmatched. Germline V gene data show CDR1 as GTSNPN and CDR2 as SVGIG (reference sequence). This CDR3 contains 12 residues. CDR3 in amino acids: CAWSVGGHGYTF. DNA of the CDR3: TGTGCCTGGAGTGTAGGGGGCCATGGCTACACCTTC.

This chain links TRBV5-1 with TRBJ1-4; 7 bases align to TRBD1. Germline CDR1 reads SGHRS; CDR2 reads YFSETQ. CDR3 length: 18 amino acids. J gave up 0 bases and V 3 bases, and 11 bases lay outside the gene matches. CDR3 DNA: TGCGCCAGCAGCTGGAGGGGGCAGGGCTTCTCAACTAATGAAAAACTGTTTTTT. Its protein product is CASSWRGQGFSTNEKLFF.

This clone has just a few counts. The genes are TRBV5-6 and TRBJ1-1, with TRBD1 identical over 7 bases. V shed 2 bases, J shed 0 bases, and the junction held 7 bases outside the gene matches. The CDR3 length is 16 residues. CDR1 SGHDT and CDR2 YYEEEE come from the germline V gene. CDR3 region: CASSFAWTGLNTEAFF. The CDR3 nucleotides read TGTGCCAGCAGCTTCGCTTGGACAGGACTGAACACTGAAGCTTTCTTT.